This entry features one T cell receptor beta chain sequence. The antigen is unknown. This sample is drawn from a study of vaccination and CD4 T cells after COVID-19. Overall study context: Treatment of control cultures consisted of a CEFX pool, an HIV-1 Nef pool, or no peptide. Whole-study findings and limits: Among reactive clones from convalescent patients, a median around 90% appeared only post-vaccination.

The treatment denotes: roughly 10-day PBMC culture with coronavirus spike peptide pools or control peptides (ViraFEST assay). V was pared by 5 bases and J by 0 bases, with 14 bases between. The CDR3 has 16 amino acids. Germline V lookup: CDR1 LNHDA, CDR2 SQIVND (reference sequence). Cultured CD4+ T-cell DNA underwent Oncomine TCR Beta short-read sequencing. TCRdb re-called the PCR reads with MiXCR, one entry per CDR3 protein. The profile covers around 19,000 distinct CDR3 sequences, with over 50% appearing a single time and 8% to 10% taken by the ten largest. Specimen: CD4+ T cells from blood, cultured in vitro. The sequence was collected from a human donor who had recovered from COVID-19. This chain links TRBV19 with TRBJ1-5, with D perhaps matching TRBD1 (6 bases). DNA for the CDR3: TGTGCCAGTAGTCAACCGGGGGGCCCTAGCAATCAGCCCCAGCATTTT. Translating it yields CASSQPGGPSNQPQHF.